This record covers a single T cell receptor beta chain. Its matching antigen is unknown. No infections or other immune events were documented during collection. The entry originates in a study of identifying expanded T cells in peripheral blood. Generated by immunoSEQ multiplex PCR, the TCRdb table keeps only in-frame clones and is missing some. This sample has about 81,000 clones, with roughly 89% found just once. This CDR3 contains 14 residues. The V end was cut by 0 bases, the J end by 4 bases, with 7 bases between. CDR1 and CDR2 (germline): MGHRA, YSYEKL. Overall study results and limits: Clone count variance between roughly 2-week samples rose with total template count. Technical replicates showed roughly 1.2 changed clones; around 2 weeks 15 to 20; four weeks 19.

Sequencing was done on a sample of blood. The chain joins TRBV4-1 to TRBJ1-5, with D unresolved. This sequence originates from a person aged 18 to 75 in good health. The DNA for the CDR3 is TGCGCCAGCAGCCAAGACCTCGGAAATCAGCCCCAGCATTTT. The encoded protein is CASSQDLGNQPQHF.